This note documents a single T cell receptor (beta chain) sequence. Its specificity is not known. The sample comes from a study of beta chain features in type 1 diabetes. Whole-study findings and limits: The question left open here concerned HLA type influencing TCRB rearrangement. Healthy donors had naive, central memory and Treg TCRB repertoires that appeared less similar than those seen among patients.

Expressed TCRB transcripts got sequenced, as all isolated RNA was reverse transcribed. About 3.57 million reads were obtained on average from naive, central memory and regulatory T cell samples. Data came from immunoSEQ multiplex PCR; TCRdb stores just in-frame clones and leaves some out. The sample holds under 300,000 clones; roughly 30% are singletons and the top ten take roughly 4%. Germline assignment: CDR1 SEHNR and CDR2 FQNEAQ (reference sequence). Trimming left V 4 bases short and J 6 bases short, with 16 bases between. The CDR3 runs 14 residues. This TCR derives from a man in his thirties or forties in good health. Sequenced material: central memory CD4+ T cells from blood. This chain links TRBV7-9 with TRBJ2-7, with a possible D match to TRBD2 (6 bases). In DNA, the CDR3 is TGTGCCAGCAGCTCCCGGGGGACGGGAGCCGAGCAGTACTTC. Protein sequence: CASSSRGTGAEQYF.